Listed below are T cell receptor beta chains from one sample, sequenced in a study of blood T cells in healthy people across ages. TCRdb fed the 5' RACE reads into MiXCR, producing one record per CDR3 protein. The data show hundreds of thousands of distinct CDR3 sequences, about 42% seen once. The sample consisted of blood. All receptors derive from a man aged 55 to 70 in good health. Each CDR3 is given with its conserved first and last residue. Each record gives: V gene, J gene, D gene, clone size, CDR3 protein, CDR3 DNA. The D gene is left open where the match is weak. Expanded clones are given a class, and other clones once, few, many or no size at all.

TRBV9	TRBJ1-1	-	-	CASSMGTGGTEAFF	TGTGCCAGCAGCATGGGGACGGGGGGCACTGAAGCTTTCTTT
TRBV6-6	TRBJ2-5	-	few	CASRETGAPTMEYF	TGTGCCAGCAGAGAGACCGGCGCCCCAACGATGGAGTACTTC
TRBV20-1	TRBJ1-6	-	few	CSARGGPNGYNSPLHF	TGCAGTGCTAGAGGAGGACCAAACGGATATAATTCACCCCTCCACTTT
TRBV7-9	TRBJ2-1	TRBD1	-	CAGSLRGQGFNEQFF	TGTGCCGGCAGCTTAAGGGGACAGGGTTTTAATGAGCAGTTCTTC
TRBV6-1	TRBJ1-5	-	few	CASKPGHQRRNQPQHF	TGTGCCAGCAAACCGGGACACCAAAGACGCAATCAGCCCCAGCATTTT
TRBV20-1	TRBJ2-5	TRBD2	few	CSSPGLAAETQYF	TGCAGTTCGCCGGGACTAGCGGCAGAGACCCAGTACTTC
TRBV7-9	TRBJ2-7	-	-	CASSLAGVISYEQYF	TGTGCCAGCAGCTTAGCGGGGGTTATCTCCTACGAGCAGTACTTC
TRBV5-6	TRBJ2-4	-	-	CASSPGILSGDIQYF	TGTGCCAGCAGCCCAGGAATTCTATCGGGGGACATTCAGTACTTC
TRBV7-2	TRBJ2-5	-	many	CASRKALHQETQYF	TGTGCCAGCAGAAAAGCCCTGCACCAAGAGACCCAGTACTTC
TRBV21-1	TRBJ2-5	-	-	CASSKVWGREETQYF	TGTGCCAGCAGCAAAGTTTGGGGAAGGGAAGAGACCCAGTACTTC
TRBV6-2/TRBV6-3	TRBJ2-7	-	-	CASSPMRGVTYEQYF	TGTGCCAGCAGCCCCATGAGGGGGGTCACCTACGAGCAGTACTTC
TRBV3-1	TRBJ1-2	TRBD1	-	CASSPAGTGCYTF	TGTGCCAGCAGCCCCGCCGGGACAGGCTGCTACACCTTC
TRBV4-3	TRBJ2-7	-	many	CASSQGPSSYEQYF	TGCGCCAGCAGCCAAGGGCCGAGCTCCTACGAGCAGTACTTC
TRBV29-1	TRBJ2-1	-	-	CSTSSSYNEQFF	TGCAGCACCTCTAGCTCCTACAATGAGCAGTTCTTC
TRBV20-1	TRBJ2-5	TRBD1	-	CSASQGVQETQYF	TGCAGTGCTTCACAGGGGGTCCAAGAGACCCAGTACTTC
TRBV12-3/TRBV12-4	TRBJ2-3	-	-	CASSPGTSLQYF	TGTGCCAGCAGCCCGGGGACTTCGTTGCAGTATTTT
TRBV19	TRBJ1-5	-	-	CASSILGSYQPQHF	TGTGCCAGTAGTATCCTGGGATCCTATCAGCCCCAGCATTTT
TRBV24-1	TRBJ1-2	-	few	CATSDLRDPRQGDGYTF	TGTGCCACCAGTGATTTGAGGGACCCGCGGCAAGGAGATGGCTACACCTTC
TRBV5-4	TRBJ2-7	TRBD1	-	CASSPEDREHEQYF	TGTGCCAGCAGCCCCGAGGACAGGGAACACGAGCAGTACTTC
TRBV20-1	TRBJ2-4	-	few	CSAGPRRTKNIQYF	TGCAGTGCTGGGCCACGACGGACCAAAAACATTCAGTACTTC
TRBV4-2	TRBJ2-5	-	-	CASSQDQEETQYF	TGTGCCAGCAGCCAAGATCAGGAAGAGACCCAGTACTTC
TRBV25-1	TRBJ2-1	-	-	CASSERQGGYNEQFF	TGTGCCAGCAGTGAACGGCAGGGGGGCTACAATGAGCAGTTCTTC
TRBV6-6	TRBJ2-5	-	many	CASSSSREETQYF	TGTGCCAGCAGTTCGAGTAGGGAAGAGACCCAGTACTTC
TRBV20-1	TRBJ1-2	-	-	CSARDPGEGNGYTF	TGCAGTGCTAGAGATCCGGGGGAAGGGAATGGCTACACCTTC
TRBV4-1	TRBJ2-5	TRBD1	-	CAGSQDGRGRGRGETQYF	TGCGCCGGCAGCCAAGATGGTAGGGGCAGGGGGCGCGGAGAGACCCAGTACTTC
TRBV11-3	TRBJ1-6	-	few	CASSYLQGSTPLHF	TGTGCCAGCAGCTACTTACAGGGTTCGACACCCCTCCACTTT
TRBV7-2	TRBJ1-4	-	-	CASSLRGLNEKLFF	TGTGCCAGCAGCTTACGCGGTCTTAATGAAAAACTGTTTTTT
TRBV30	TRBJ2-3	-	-	CAGSVLNTQYF	TGTGCCGGGAGTGTCTTGAATACGCAGTATTTT
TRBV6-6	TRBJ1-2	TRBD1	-	CTSSNIQGLYGYTF	TGTACCAGCAGTAACATACAGGGGTTGTATGGCTACACCTTC
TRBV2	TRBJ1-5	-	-	CASSAQVNQPQHF	TGTGCCAGCAGTGCTCAGGTAAATCAGCCCCAGCATTTT
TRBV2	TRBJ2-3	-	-	CASGRQSIVDTQYF	TGTGCCAGCGGAAGACAGAGCATCGTCGATACGCAGTATTTT
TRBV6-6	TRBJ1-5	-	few	CASSGRDPNQPQHF	TGTGCCAGCAGTGGACGGGATCCCAATCAGCCCCAGCATTTT
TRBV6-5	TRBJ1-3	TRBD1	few	CASSYGDRGNSGNTIYF	TGTGCCAGCAGTTACGGCGACAGGGGCAACTCTGGAAACACCATATATTTT
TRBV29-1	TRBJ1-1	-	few	CSGQQGNTEAFF	TGCAGCGGCCAACAGGGAAACACTGAAGCTTTCTTT
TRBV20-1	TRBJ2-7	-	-	CSADLGGSYEQYF	TGCAGTGCTGACCTTGGGGGGAGCTACGAGCAGTACTTC
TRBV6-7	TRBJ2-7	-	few	CASSFQTAPGPYEQYF	TGTGCCAGCAGTTTCCAGACGGCCCCAGGGCCCTACGAGCAGTACTTC
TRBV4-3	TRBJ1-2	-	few	CASSQEWQQGRYGYTF	TGCGCCAGCAGCCAAGAGTGGCAACAGGGTCGTTATGGCTACACCTTC
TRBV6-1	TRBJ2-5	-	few	CASSERWADETQYF	TGTGCCAGCAGTGAAAGGTGGGCCGATGAGACCCAGTACTTC
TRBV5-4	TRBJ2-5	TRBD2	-	CASSLVPTTSGGLQETQYF	TGTGCCAGCAGCTTGGTGCCGACTACTAGCGGGGGGCTCCAAGAGACCCAGTACTTC
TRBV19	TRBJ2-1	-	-	CASSRFGAQVDEQFF	TGTGCCAGTAGTCGGTTCGGGGCCCAGGTGGATGAGCAGTTCTTC
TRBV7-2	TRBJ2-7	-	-	CASSLGSSGDEQYF	TGTGCCAGCAGCCTAGGAAGTAGTGGTGACGAGCAGTACTTC
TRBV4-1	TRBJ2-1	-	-	CASSQDGNEQFF	TGCGCCAGCAGCCAAGATGGCAATGAGCAGTTCTTC
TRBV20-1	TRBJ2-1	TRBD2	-	CSARLDRFVGTSGDPPRVEQFF	TGCAGTGCTAGGCTAGACCGTTTCGTCGGGACTAGCGGGGACCCTCCTCGGGTTGAGCAGTTCTTC
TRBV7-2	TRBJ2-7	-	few	CASSLAAGEFSYEQYF	TGTGCCAGCAGCTTAGCCGCGGGTGAGTTCTCCTACGAGCAGTACTTC
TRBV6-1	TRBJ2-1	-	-	CASTIGESSYNEQFF	TGTGCCAGCACGATAGGCGAGAGCTCCTACAATGAGCAGTTCTTC